The 18 T cell receptor beta chains presented below share a single source sample, sequenced in a study of control samples from healthy donors and cancer patients. Sequenced by immunoSEQ multiplex PCR; TCRdb stores in-frame clones only, minus some. The sample includes 70,000 to 100,000 clones, 75% to 95% of them seen just once. Sequencing was performed on blood. The receptors derive from a man aged 45-60 years in good health.

This clone appeared many times. The rearrangement joins TRBV15 to TRBJ2-2, with D hard to call. V was trimmed by 4 bases and J by 4 bases, leaving 10 bases between them. The germline CDR1 and CDR2 sequences are LNHNV and YYDKDF (reference sequence). The CDR3 contains 14 residues. CDR3 residues: CATSIRPFTGELFF. The DNA for the CDR3 is TGTGCCACCAGCATCCGGCCCTTCACCGGGGAGCTGTTTTTT.

The chain has TRBV6-6 and TRBJ2-5, with D possibly matching TRBD2 (6 bases). Germline V gene lookup returns CDR1 MNHNY and CDR2 SVGAGI (reference sequence). The CDR3 extends over 16 amino acids. The V end lost 2 bases, the J end lost 5 bases, and 18 bases lay between the germline ends. CDR3 region: CASSYRRGASGETQYF. DNA for the CDR3: TGTGCCAGCAGTTACCGGCGGGGCGCGTCGGGGGAGACCCAGTACTTC.

The J gene is TRBJ2-7, the V gene TRBV5-4; a weak D match, TRBD2 (6 bases). The CDR3 is 13 amino acids. Germline-derived CDR1 and CDR2 are SGHNT and YYREEE (reference sequence). Trimming cost V 0 bases and J 7 bases, with 11 bases left between them. The CDR3 loop reads CASSLELAGEQYF. The CDR3 DNA reads TGTGCCAGCAGCTTGGAACTAGCTGGGGAGCAGTACTTC.

The chain links TRBV18 to TRBJ2-7; either TRBD1 or TRBD2 may supply D (5 bases each). CDR3 length equals 14 residues. The V and J ends lost 5 bases and 2 bases respectively, with 13 bases between them. Germline V gene data show CDR1 as KGHSH and CDR2 as LQKENI. CDR3 loop: CASSSGTVTYEQYF. The CDR3 DNA is TGTGCCAGCTCATCAGGGACGGTTACCTACGAGCAGTACTTC.

This clone has only one observation. The rearrangement joins TRBV11-2 to TRBJ1-1; possibly TRBD1 for D (6 bases). The CDR3 extends over 12 amino acids. Trimming shortened V by 4 bases and J by 7 bases, and 10 bases separated the two germline ends. Germline CDR1 SGHAT, CDR2 FQNNGV. CDR3 sequence reads: CASSSQGVEAFF. The CDR3, as DNA: TGTGCCAGCAGCTCACAGGGTGTTGAAGCTTTCTTT.

This clone has a single count. The chain uses TRBV7-6 and TRBJ1-1; 10 bases line up with TRBD1. Losses at the gene ends were 2 bases for V and 6 bases for J; bases not matched to a gene: 9. This CDR3 has 16 amino acids. From germline, CDR1 is SGHVS and CDR2 FNYEAQ. The CDR3 region is CASSLFARDRGPEAFF. The CDR3 DNA reads as TGTGCCAGCAGCTTATTTGCTAGGGACAGGGGCCCTGAAGCTTTCTTT.

The chain combines TRBV4-1 with TRBJ1-2; no reliable D call. The CDR3 runs to 15 residues. CDR1 is MGHRA and CDR2 is YSYEKL in the germline V gene. Trimming removed 2 bases from V and 7 bases from J, with 17 bases in between. DNA for the CDR3: TGCGCCAGCAGCCAACGAACAGTGACGGTGAGTGGCTACACCTTC. Translated, it gives CASSQRTVTVSGYTF.

J is TRBJ1-3 and V is TRBV18, with D unresolved. The V gene's germline CDR1 is KGHSH and CDR2 LQKENI. The CDR3 sequence is 13 residues long. V lost 5 bases and J lost 7, with 12 bases in between. DNA for the CDR3: TGTGCCAGCTCATCCCAGACTAGGAACACCATATATTTT. Translation gives CASSSQTRNTIYF.

The chain has TRBV12-5 and TRBJ1-1, with TRBD1 matching 8 bases. Germline CDR1 and CDR2: LGHNT and FRNRAP. This CDR3 is built from 14 residues. Trimming cost V 2 bases and J 9 bases; bases outside gene matches: 8. CDR3 bases: TGTGCTAGTGGTTTGTTACGGACAGGGCGAAAAGCTTTCTTT. This sequence encodes CASGLLRTGRKAFF.

The chain is built from TRBV18 and TRBJ2-3; 7 nucleotides align to TRBD1. CDR1 is KGHSH, CDR2 LQKENI, per germline. CDR3 length: 13 amino acids. V dropped 5 bases and J dropped 4; count of bases not matched to a gene: 3. The CDR3 region is CASSATGSDTQYF. CDR3 DNA sequence: TGTGCCAGCTCAGCGACAGGGTCAGATACGCAGTATTTT.

V is TRBV27 and J is TRBJ2-2, with a tentative D call TRBD2 (6 bases). CDR1 is MNHEY and CDR2 is SMNVEV in the germline V gene (reference sequence). Trimming pared 7 bases from V and 1 base from J, leaving 10 bases between. This CDR3 is 14 amino acids long. The CDR3 sequence is CASTSGENTGELFF. The CDR3 coding sequence is TGTGCCAGCACTTCGGGGGAGAACACCGGGGAGCTGTTTTTT.

This clone is medium-sized (0.01 to 0.1%) by share. The chain uses TRBV9 and TRBJ1-4; 7 bases are a match to TRBD1. Germline V gives CDR1 SGDLS, CDR2 YYNGEE. The CDR3 consists of 16 residues. J was trimmed by 8 bases and V by 4 bases; bases with no gene match: 14. The CDR3 DNA sequence: TGTGCCAGCAGCCCAGGGGGTGGGGCGGAAGAGGAAAAACTGTTTTTT. This gives the protein CASSPGGGAEEEKLFF.

The rearrangement links TRBV4-1 to TRBJ1-6; 11 bases agree with TRBD1. Germline V gene data show CDR1 as MGHRA and CDR2 as YSYEKL. The CDR3 sequence is 16 residues long. Trimming removed 3 bases from V and 9 bases from J; junction bases left unmatched: 7. The chain's CDR3 is CASSHIGTGGSSPLHF. The CDR3 DNA is TGCGCCAGCAGCCACATCGGGACAGGGGGTTCTTCACCCCTCCACTTT.

This chain uses TRBV27 with TRBJ2-4; D unclear. The CDR3 has 16 residues. Trimming shortened V by 5 bases and J by 6 bases, and 20 bases separated the two germline ends. Germline V CDR1 and CDR2: MNHEY, SMNVEV (reference sequence). The CDR3 DNA reads TGTGCCAGCAGTCCGGCCCCCGGCACCCCTGTAAACATTCAGTACTTC. Protein product: CASSPAPGTPVNIQYF.

The rearrangement links TRBV14 to TRBJ2-5; D possibly corresponds to TRBD2 (6 bases). CDR3 length equals 16 residues. The V end lost 4 bases, the J end lost 5 bases, and 20 bases lay between the germline ends. Germline lookup yields CDR1 SGHDN and CDR2 FVKESK. The CDR3, as DNA: TGTGCCAGCAGCCCCCGATTTGCTAGCCGGGGGGAGACCCAGTACTTC. Protein product: CASSPRFASRGETQYF.

The chain has TRBV7-8 and TRBJ2-7; 15 nucleotides line up with TRBD2. This CDR3 region has 17 residues. Germline CDR1 SGHVS, CDR2 FQNEAQ. Trimming at V came to 4 bases and at J to 3 bases, leaving 7 bases not matched to a gene. This chain's CDR3 is CASSYSPGLAGGYEQYF. CDR3 in DNA: TGTGCCAGCAGCTATAGTCCGGGACTAGCGGGGGGCTACGAGCAGTACTTC.

The chain recombines TRBV6-5 with TRBJ1-3, with D unclear. Trimming cost V 4 bases and J 0 bases, with 10 bases left between them. The CDR3 sequence is 15 residues long. CDR1 and CDR2 (germline): MNHEY, SVGAGI. CDR3 region: CASSSLSYSGNTIYF. The CDR3 DNA sequence: TGTGCCAGCAGTTCCTTGAGTTACTCTGGAAACACCATATATTTT.

This clone has a handful of counts. The genes are TRBV11-2 and TRBJ2-5; 10 bases align to TRBD2. The CDR3 has 16 amino acids. CDR1 SGHAT and CDR2 FQNNGV come from the germline V gene. The V gene end was trimmed by 5 bases and the J gene end by 1 base; junction bases not matched to a gene: 7. This chain's CDR3 is CASSPRTSGIQETQYF. CDR3 bases: TGTGCCAGCAGCCCCCGGACTAGCGGCATCCAAGAGACCCAGTACTTC.